These 22 T cell receptor beta chains came from one sample sequenced in a study of monozygotic twins with inflammatory bowel disease. TCRdb reprocessed the 5' RACE reads and keeps a single row for each CDR3 protein, giving no DNA. This table holds under 130,000 distinct CDR3 sequences. The specimen was blood. The receptors stem from a human donor with ulcerative colitis or Crohn's disease, or a healthy co-twin of an affected twin (not recorded which).

The chain is built from TRBV20-1 and TRBJ2-2; TCRdb returns TRBD2, unconfirmable since there is no DNA. CDR3 size: 12 residues. The germline V gene has CDR1 DFQATT and CDR2 SNEGSKA (reference sequence). The CDR3 here is CSARLAPGELFF.

The chain recombines TRBV7-8 with TRBJ2-3. The CDR3 runs 14 residues. Germline V gene sequence: CDR1 SGHVS, CDR2 FQNEAQ. CDR3 sequence reads: CASSLGASTDTQYF.

The CDR3 sequence is CASSPRLAGEQFF. V gene TRBV12-3 or TRBV12-4 combines with J gene TRBJ2-1; without DNA, the TCRdb call of TRBD2 cannot be checked. CDR3 length equals 13 residues.

The rearrangement joins TRBV29-1 to TRBJ1-1. CDR1 SQVTM and CDR2 ANQGSEA come from the germline V gene. The CDR3 totals 13 residues. The CDR3 loop is CSVIRGLRTEAFF.

The J gene is TRBJ2-7, the V gene TRBV11-2; TCRdb reports TRBD2, a call that lacks DNA to check it against. This CDR3 has 15 amino acids. The germline V gene has CDR1 SGHAT and CDR2 FQNNGV. This CDR3 is CASSFLADPSYEQYF.

V gene TRBV12-3 or TRBV12-4 combines with J gene TRBJ2-7. This CDR3 is built from 15 residues. The CDR3: CASSPREVGNYEQYF.

The CDR3 reads CAISEPDNTGEGARFPAAFF. The chain links TRBV10-3 to TRBJ1-1; the TCRdb call, TRBD1, lacks DNA for checking. In germline, CDR1 is ENHRY, CDR2 SYGVKD. CDR3 size: 20 residues.

This sequence joins TRBV7-3 and TRBJ2-1. This CDR3 is built from 15 residues. Germline CDR1 and CDR2: SGHTA and FQGTGA. CDR3 sequence reads: CASSLSPSAYNEQFF.

This CDR3 reads CASSLFRDRGGSYGYTF. The chain carries TRBV7-9 and TRBJ1-2; the TRBD1 assignment by TCRdb is unverifiable without DNA. The CDR3 has 17 amino acids. CDR1 is SEHNR and CDR2 is FQNEAQ in the germline V gene (reference sequence).

The CDR3 reads CASRGLAGADTQYF. The rearrangement joins TRBV19 to TRBJ2-3; checking the TCRdb D call of TRBD2 is not possible without DNA. Germline V gene lookup returns CDR1 LNHDA and CDR2 SQIVND (reference sequence). CDR3 length: 14 residues.

The chain links TRBV28 to TRBJ2-5. Looked up from germline, CDR1 is MDHEN and CDR2 is SYDVKM. The CDR3 covers 14 residues. The CDR3 spells CASSTRREQETQYF.

V is TRBV10-3 and J is TRBJ2-1; there is no DNA to check the TCRdb D call of TRBD2. The CDR3 runs to 15 residues. Germline V gene sequence: CDR1 ENHRY, CDR2 SYGVKD. The CDR3 region is CAIRIAGGTYNEQFF.

The J gene is TRBJ1-5, the V gene TRBV27; there is no DNA to check the TCRdb D call of TRBD1. The CDR3 extends over 18 amino acids. From germline, CDR1 is MNHEY and CDR2 SMNVEV (reference sequence). The CDR3 sequence is CASRHRAEGYPGNQPQHF.

The chain recombines TRBV7-7 with TRBJ2-7. The CDR3 is 13 amino acids. The V gene's germline CDR1 is SSHAT and CDR2 FNYEAQ (reference sequence). The CDR3 spells CASSPDDLGEQYF.

This chain links TRBV5-4 with TRBJ2-7; TCRdb picks TRBD2, but there is no DNA to check that call. The CDR3 runs 15 residues. Germline V gives CDR1 SGHNT, CDR2 YYREEE (reference sequence). The CDR3: CASSSRLAGNYEQYF.

This chain links TRBV2 with TRBJ2-7. Germline lookup yields CDR1 SNHLY and CDR2 FYNNEI. This CDR3 comprises 11 residues. The CDR3 protein is CASTFLDEQYF.

The rearrangement uses TRBV19 and TRBJ2-1; TCRdb's D call, TRBD2, is unchecked because there is no DNA. Germline-derived CDR1 and CDR2 are LNHDA and SQIVND (reference sequence). CDR3 length: 15 amino acids. The CDR3 loop reads CASSFSGGPSNEQFF.

V is TRBV5-6 and J is TRBJ2-1. The CDR3 extends over 13 amino acids. Germline V gene sequence: CDR1 SGHDT, CDR2 YYEEEE. CDR3 sequence: CASSLVQYNEQFF.

The CDR3 sequence: CASRTFVVGEQFF. This chain links TRBV6-5 with TRBJ2-1. The length of the CDR3 is 13 residues. In germline, CDR1 is MNHEY, CDR2 SVGAGI.

This rearrangement joins TRBV25-1 to TRBJ2-2. In germline, CDR1 is MGHDK, CDR2 SYGVNS. This CDR3 spans 12 amino acids. CDR3 in amino acids: CASSDQLGELFF.

This chain uses TRBV29-1 with TRBJ2-3; TCRdb's D gene call, TRBD1, goes unchecked for lack of DNA. CDR3 length equals 13 residues. Germline V gene data show CDR1 as SQVTM and CDR2 as ANQGSEA. The CDR3: CSAPTAFTDTQYF.

The chain carries TRBV12-3 or TRBV12-4 and TRBJ2-1; the D gene TCRdb calls, TRBD2, cannot be checked with no DNA. CDR3 size: 13 residues. CDR3 region: CASRQYPSGEQFF.